What follows describes a single TCR beta chain. The libraries were made with immunoSEQ v3. Method: immunoSEQ multiplex PCR; TCRdb's copy keeps in-frame clones and lacks some. The sample shows 12,000 or so clones, approximately 80% of them seen only once. The V and J ends lost 4 bases and 5 bases respectively, with 11 bases between them. Germline V gene lookup returns CDR1 LNHDA and CDR2 SQIVND (reference sequence). The CDR3 length is 13 residues. The time point was: pre-treatment sample, taken before nivolumab and TIL therapy. This entry belongs to a study of TIL therapy for anti-PD-1-resistant metastatic lung cancer.

The V gene is TRBV19, the J gene TRBJ2-5; possible D gene TRBD1, 6 bases. Here the sequenced sample was blood, taken at baseline. This TCR was sampled from a person aged 25-85 years with non-small cell lung cancer. CDR3 residues: CASSNRERETQYF. CDR3 sequence (DNA): TGTGCCAGTAGTAACAGGGAGCGGGAGACCCAGTACTTC.